The TCR beta chain described here comes from a study of preoperative IRX-2 immunotherapy in early breast cancer. The treatment was: preoperative locoregional IRX-2 cytokine immunotherapy. V dropped 4 bases and J dropped 6 bases, with 9 bases sitting between them. The CDR3 length is 13 residues. Germline V gene sequence: CDR1 SGHVS, CDR2 FQNEAQ. The assay was immunoSEQ multiplex PCR, and TCRdb's table has in-frame clones only and misses some. The data show fewer than 3,500 clones, with around three quarters seen just once and approximately 15% held by the top ten. This chain uses TRBV7-8 with TRBJ1-4; D is unclear. Specimen: tumor tissue, collected after IRX-2 immunotherapy. This receptor was obtained from a human donor with breast cancer. The CDR3 DNA reads as TGTGCCAGCAGCTCCTGGTCTGATGAAAAACTGTTTTTT. Protein product: CASSSWSDEKLFF.